Listed below are T cell receptor beta chains from one sample, sequenced in a study of cytomegalovirus exposure and HLA in healthy donors. Produced via immunoSEQ multiplex PCR; TCRdb's table is partial and in-frame only. Among 110,000 to 150,000 clones listed, around 72% were seen once. Material: PBMCs. Receptors were obtained from a man between 35 and 55 years old in good health and CMV-seronegative. Each CDR3 is given with its conserved first and last residue. Each record gives: J gene, V gene, CDR3 protein.

TRBJ1-3 | TRBV27 | CASSLIGSSGNTIYF
TRBJ1-5 | TRBV19 | CASSINPGAGGQPQHF
TRBJ1-2 | TRBV19 | CAIGDRDYGYTF
TRBJ1-1 | TRBV7-3 | CASSSTPGGDAFF
TRBJ2-7 | TRBV29-1 | CSARAGGLSYEQYF
TRBJ1-5 | TRBV10-2 | CASSDPVGASRPQNF
TRBJ1-6 | TRBV7-2 | CASSFFAGGGYAYNSPLHF
TRBJ1-1 | TRBV21-1 | CASSKLQGFNNTEAFF
TRBJ2-7 | TRBV27 | CASRPGLAGGREQYF
TRBJ2-3 | TRBV7-2 | CASSLSLSGDTQYF
TRBJ2-5 | TRBV28 | CASSRPPPGVQETQYF
TRBJ1-2 | TRBV29-1 | CSVEPGAGGWAYGYTF
TRBJ1-5 | TRBV13 | CASSLQGKGQPQHF
TRBJ2-1 | TRBV7-9 | CASSLTGRSYNEQFF
TRBJ2-7 | TRBV28 | CASSLLLTGSEQYF
TRBJ2-1 | TRBV6-4 | CASSDSTGGYNEQFF
TRBJ2-2 | TRBV4-1 | CASSRQGSGELFF
TRBJ2-1 | TRBV6-5 | CATAARNEQFF
TRBJ2-1 | TRBV6-5 | CASSSTGGLYNEQFF
TRBJ2-5 | TRBV5-4 | CASSFTGGETQYF
TRBJ2-7 | TRBV2 | CASSAGTGDYEQYF
TRBJ2-1 | TRBV20-1 | CSARDGWIGVF
TRBJ1-2 | TRBV28 | CASSHGTGNYGYPF
TRBJ1-1 | TRBV2 | CASSEALPSGAREVAFF
TRBJ1-6 | TRBV27 | CASRGTGGINSPLHF
TRBJ2-5 | TRBV12-5 | CASALGLVNQETQYF
TRBJ1-4 | TRBV11-2 | CASSLLEKLFF
TRBJ1-5 | TRBV6-1 | CASTSRGCNQPQHF
TRBJ1-1 | TRBV5-4 | CASRGQGLMNTEAFF
TRBJ1-2 | TRBV6-8 | CASSYGANGYTF
TRBJ1-5 | TRBV7-2 | CASSLRSSNQPQHF
TRBJ1-6 | TRBV2 | CASGKGASSYNSPLHF
TRBJ2-7 | TRBV2 | CASSEAGGPYEQYF
TRBJ2-3 | TRBV4-1 | CASSQQGAYNTDTQYF
TRBJ2-3 | TRBV9 | CASSASGRITDTQYF
TRBJ1-6 | TRBV4-1 | CASSQEREPQGLPLHF
TRBJ2-1 | TRBV9 | CASSVGTSKIF
TRBJ2-3 | TRBV29-1 | CSVGRDTHTQYF
TRBJ1-1 | TRBV28 | CASRTLNTEAFF
TRBJ2-7 | TRBV5-8 | CASSAGLAGVTLEEQYF
TRBJ1-4 | TRBV5-5 | CASSPRPAGKKLFF